This T cell receptor beta chain derives from a study of blood T cell repertoires in COVID-19. Turning to the study itself: T cells, B-cell-depleted T cells, or PBMCs supplied cDNA or gDNA.

Seattle participants joined during active infection and were tracked over time. The CDR3 loop spans 16 amino acids. Germline CDR1 reads SGHAT; CDR2 reads FQNNGV. J was trimmed by 3 bases and V by 1 base; bases with no gene match: 5. In the authors' workflow: Amplifying reference gene primers gave estimates of nucleated cell counts. The repertoire was sequenced with immunoSEQ multiplex PCR; TCRdb's copy has only in-frame clones and lacks some. Clonal size and the V and J genes are those of that table, whereas D and trimming came from the DNA. The repertoire holds 100,000 to 150,000 clones, with approximately 90% as singletons.

Source material: peripheral blood. V gene TRBV11-2 combines with J gene TRBJ2-1; 8 positions match TRBD2. The receptor's source is a man aged 55 to 70 with COVID-19, enrolled during active disease. The CDR3 sequence: CASSLGVAGYYNEQFF. The CDR3 coding sequence is TGTGCCAGCAGCTTAGGAGTAGCGGGGTACTACAATGAGCAGTTCTTC.